The 19 T cell receptor beta chains presented below share a single source sample, sequenced in a study of cytotoxic CD8 clonotypes in ibrutinib-treated CLL. TCRdb's copy holds only in-frame clones and misses some; the assay was immunoSEQ multiplex PCR. The repertoire holds 120,000 to 150,000 clones, with roughly 90% as singletons. Material: PBMCs, obtained after 12 months of ibrutinib treatment. The receptors shown here come from a human donor with chronic lymphocytic leukemia.

The chain is built from TRBV5-1 and TRBJ1-1, with TRBD1 matching 7 bases. The germline V gene encodes CDR1 SGHRS and CDR2 YFSETQ. The CDR3 consists of 14 residues. V gave up 4 bases and J gave up 1 base; unmatched junction bases: 4. The CDR3 nucleotides are TGCGCCAGCAGCCGGGACAGCCAGAACACTGAAGCTTTCTTT. This gives the protein CASSRDSQNTEAFF.

This clone was observed once. The J gene is TRBJ2-7, the V gene TRBV5-1; the D is unclear. Germline V lookup: CDR1 SGHRS, CDR2 YFSETQ. Trimming shortened V by 7 bases and J by 6 bases, and 14 bases separated the two germline ends. The CDR3 length is 12 residues. The CDR3 DNA is TGCGCCAGCTCCTCCTCTGCCGGCGAGCAGTACTTC. It specifies CASSSSAGEQYF. Combining the CDR3 with reference TRBV5-1 and TRBJ2-7 gives the whole variable domain KAGVTQTPRYLIKTRGQQVTLSCSPISGHRSVSWYQQTPGQGLQFLFEYFSETQRNKGNFPGRFSGRQFSNSRSEMNVSTLELGDSALYLCASSSSAGEQYFGPGTRLTVT.

The V and J genes are TRBV7-2 and TRBJ1-5; D is undetermined. CDR1 and CDR2 (germline): SGHTA, FQGNSA. This CDR3 contains 13 residues. V was pared by 5 bases and J by 6 bases, with 11 bases between. CDR3 DNA: TGTGCCAGCAGCATGATGGGGATTCAGCCCCAGCATTTT. Protein: CASSMMGIQPQHF.

The CDR3 sequence: CASSSGGEGTEAFF. The CDR3 nucleotides are TGTGCCAGCAGCTCCGGCGGGGAGGGCACTGAAGCTTTCTTT. V and J are TRBV7-9 and TRBJ1-1; D is undetermined. Germline CDR1 is SEHNR and CDR2 is FQNEAQ (reference sequence). The V end lost 4 bases, the J end lost 4 bases, and 13 bases lay between the germline ends. This CDR3 has 14 residues.

This clone was detected only a few times. The sample has other DNA sequences that encode this CDR3 too. This chain links TRBV28 with TRBJ2-5; 7 nucleotides align to TRBD1. The CDR3 length is 13 residues. CDR1 is MDHEN, CDR2 SYDVKM, per germline. With V trimmed by 4 bases and J by 2 bases, 1 base remained unmatched. The CDR3: CASSSGQQETQYF. CDR3 coding DNA: TGTGCCAGCAGTTCGGGACAGCAAGAGACCCAGTACTTC.

The rearrangement joins TRBV5-6 to TRBJ2-1; D perhaps matches TRBD2 (7 bases). The V and J ends lost 2 bases and 7 bases respectively, with 13 bases between them. From germline, CDR1 is SGHDT and CDR2 YYEEEE. This CDR3 comprises 14 residues. The CDR3 sequence is CASSFPGGLNEQFF. As DNA, the CDR3 is TGTGCCAGCAGCTTCCCCGGGGGGCTTAATGAGCAGTTCTTC.

This clone was picked up many times. The rearrangement links TRBV7-2 to TRBJ1-5; D ambiguous. Germline loops: CDR1 SGHTA, CDR2 FQGNSA. The V end lost 5 bases, the J end lost 5 bases, and 10 bases lay between the germline ends. CDR3 length equals 13 residues. CDR3 sequence: CASSIMTDQPQHF. The CDR3 DNA is TGTGCCAGCAGCATTATGACTGATCAGCCCCAGCATTTT.

The rearrangement uses TRBV19 and TRBJ2-3; TRBD2 aligns across 9 bases. The CDR3 spans 16 residues. The V and J ends lost 6 bases and 1 base, in that order; junction bases with no gene match: 8. Per the germline V gene, CDR1 is LNHDA and CDR2 is SQIVND (reference sequence). CDR3 in DNA: TGTGCCAGTAGACCCTTGACTAGCGGAGGCACAGATACGCAGTATTTT. It specifies CASRPLTSGGTDTQYF.

The chain employs TRBV11-2 and TRBJ2-3; unclear D gene. This CDR3 contains 12 residues. CDR1 and CDR2 (germline): SGHAT, FQNNGV. The ends were cut back, 0 bases at V and 5 bases at J, with 3 bases in the middle. The CDR3 sequence is CASSLELDTQYF. CDR3 sequence (DNA): TGTGCCAGCAGCTTAGAACTAGATACGCAGTATTTT.

The rearrangement joins TRBV7-9 to TRBJ2-1; D unresolved. The germline V and J ends were trimmed by 4 bases and 1 base, with 23 bases remaining between them. Germline CDR1 reads SEHNR; CDR2 reads FQNEAQ (reference sequence). The CDR3 is 19 amino acids. CDR3 sequence reads: CASSSIYAALTTSYNEQFF. CDR3 nucleotide sequence: TGTGCCAGCAGCTCCATATACGCGGCCCTAACCACGTCCTACAATGAGCAGTTCTTC.

The gene calls are TRBV10-3 and TRBJ1-4; 8 bases align to TRBD1. Losses at the gene ends were 6 bases for V and 8 bases for J; bases not matched to a gene: 5. From germline, CDR1 is ENHRY and CDR2 SYGVKD. The CDR3 has 13 amino acids. The CDR3 DNA reads TGTGCCATCAGCTCCGACAGGGGAGAAAAACTGTTTTTT. Its translation is CAISSDRGEKLFF.

This clone was seen a few times. The CDR3 DNA reads TGCGCCAGCAGCTCTGGGCCCTCCTTGGAAGAGACCCAGTACTTC. Its translation: CASSSGPSLEETQYF. The V and J genes are TRBV5-1 and TRBJ2-5; the D is unclear. The CDR3 is 15 residues long. Germline CDR1 is SGHRS and CDR2 is YFSETQ. V lost 3 bases to trimming and J lost 3 bases, with 15 bases between them.

This clone has a handful of counts. The chain links TRBV2 to TRBJ1-5; D is possibly TRBD1 (5 bases). The CDR3 has 12 amino acids. Germline-derived CDR1 and CDR2 are SNHLY and FYNNEI. V lost 8 bases and J 11 bases, leaving 16 bases between the germline ends. The CDR3 here is CASRDPGLAQHF. DNA of the CDR3: TGTGCCAGCCGGGACCCCGGTTTGGCCCAGCATTTT.

The gene calls are TRBV7-8 and TRBJ2-3; no reliable D call. CDR1 and CDR2 from the germline V gene are SGHVS and FQNEAQ. Trimming removed 0 bases from V and 2 bases from J, with 6 bases in between. This CDR3 spans 14 amino acids. The CDR3: CASSLALVTDTQYF. The DNA of the CDR3 is TGTGCCAGCAGCTTAGCCTTGGTCACAGATACGCAGTATTTT.

The rearrangement joins TRBV30 to TRBJ2-6, with D uncertain. V was clipped by 2 bases and J by 3 bases, with 2 bases between them. The V gene's germline CDR1 is GTSNPN and CDR2 SVGIG (reference sequence). CDR3 length: 12 amino acids. CDR3 coding DNA: TGTGCCTGGAGTTTTGGGGCCAACGTCCTGACTTTC. It codes for CAWSFGANVLTF.

This clone was detected ten times or more. This rearrangement joins TRBV7-3 to TRBJ2-7, with 10 bases aligning to TRBD1. The germline V gene has CDR1 SGHTA and CDR2 FQGTGA. The trim removed 5 bases at V and 5 bases at J, leaving 6 bases unmatched. This CDR3 has 14 amino acids. As DNA, the CDR3 is TGTGCCAGCAGCCGGGGACAGGGGAAGGACGAGCAGTACTTC. This encodes CASSRGQGKDEQYF.

The CDR3 spells CASRIGTANTGELFF. The CDR3 nucleotides are TGTGCCAGCAGGATAGGGACAGCGAACACCGGGGAGCTGTTTTTT. The gene calls are TRBV7-3 and TRBJ2-2; 7 nucleotides line up with TRBD1. Trimming took 6 bases from V and 0 from J; bases not matched to a gene: 4. CDR1 and CDR2 from the germline V gene are SGHTA and FQGTGA. This CDR3 has 15 amino acids.

This rearrangement joins TRBV7-2 to TRBJ1-4, with a weak D call TRBD1 (5 bases). V lost 2 bases, J lost 2 bases, and 9 bases lay in between. This CDR3 spans 15 amino acids. Per germline, CDR1 SGHTA and CDR2 FQGNSA. CDR3 in DNA: TGTGCCAGCAGCTTACAGGGCTCCACTAATGAAAAACTGTTTTTT. Amino acid sequence: CASSLQGSTNEKLFF. The full variable domain, with the rest looked up from reference TRBV7-2 and TRBJ1-4, is GAGVSQSPSNKVTEKGKDVELRCDPISGHTALYWYRQSLGQGLEFLIYFQGNSAPDKSGLPSDRFSAERTGGSVSTLTIQRTQQEDSAVYLCASSLQGSTNEKLFFGSGTQLSVL.

This clone has a single count. The chain is built from TRBV28 and TRBJ1-2; 7 bases match TRBD1. This CDR3 region has 15 residues. V shed 2 bases, J shed 5 bases, and the junction held 8 bases outside the gene matches. In germline, CDR1 is MDHEN, CDR2 SYDVKM. In nucleotides, the CDR3 is TGTGCCAGCAGTTTACGCGCCGGGACAGAATATGGCTACACCTTC. Translating it yields CASSLRAGTEYGYTF.